The next 8 T cell receptor beta chains were all read from a single sample in a study of CD8 T cells in Susac syndrome. Random-hexamer reverse transcription was applied to about 0.45 to 1 ug RNA. Using its own MiXCR run on the immunoSEQ multiplex PCR reads, TCRdb lists one record per CDR3 protein. Of 200,000 to 250,000 distinct CDR3 sequences listed, about 94% are singletons. Sequences were obtained from CD8+ T cells from PBMCs. The source is a human donor with multiple sclerosis.

The chain recombines TRBV2 with TRBJ2-7, with D unclear. This CDR3 has 14 amino acids. CDR1 and CDR2 (germline): SNHLY, FYNNEI. Trimming left V 0 bases short and J 3 bases short, with 9 bases between. The CDR3, as DNA: TGTGCCAGCAGTGAAGCTACGGATGGCTACGAGCAGTACTTC. Its translation: CASSEATDGYEQYF. The entire variable domain, with the rest obtained from reference TRBV2 and TRBJ2-7, is as follows: EPEVTQTPSHQVTQMGQEVILRCVPISNHLYFYWYRQILGQKVEFLVSFYNNEISEKSEIFDDQFSVERPDGSNFTLKIRSTKLEDSAMYFCASSEATDGYEQYFGPGTRLTVT.

V gene TRBV5-6 combines with J gene TRBJ1-2; D perhaps matches TRBD1 (5 bases). Germline V gene data show CDR1 as SGHDT and CDR2 as YYEEEE. With 4 bases removed from V and 7 bases from J, the gap between germline ends came to 14 bases. CDR3 length: 13 amino acids. The DNA for the CDR3 is TGTGCCAGCAGCCGAGAGGAGAGGGGTGGCTACACCTTC. It is translated as CASSREERGGYTF.

The chain uses TRBV2 and TRBJ2-7; D gene uncertain. The V gene's germline CDR1 is SNHLY and CDR2 FYNNEI. The CDR3 consists of 15 residues. V lost 2 bases to trimming and J lost 0 bases, with 11 bases between them. In DNA, the CDR3 is TGTGCCAGCAGTGAACAAGGCGGCGTCTCCTACGAGCAGTACTTC. This sequence encodes CASSEQGGVSYEQYF.

The CDR3 sequence is CASSIRDYEQYF. The CDR3, as DNA: TGTGCCAGCAGCATCCGGGATTACGAGCAGTACTTC. The chain employs TRBV7-9 and TRBJ2-7; possible D gene TRBD2, 5 bases. CDR1 SEHNR and CDR2 FQNEAQ come from the germline V gene (reference sequence). Trimming cost V 5 bases and J 4 bases, with 9 bases left between them. This CDR3 comprises 12 residues.

V is TRBV19 and J is TRBJ1-2; 8 bases are shared with TRBD1. CDR1 and CDR2 (germline): LNHDA, SQIVND (reference sequence). The CDR3 spans 11 residues. V was pared by 10 bases and J by 8 bases, with 6 bases of the junction left unmatched. The CDR3 region has the DNA TGTGCCACCCAGGGGGCTCGGGGCTACACCTTC. Encoded protein: CATQGARGYTF. Looking up the rest from reference TRBV19 and TRBJ1-2 gives the full variable domain: DGGITQSPKYLFRKEGQNVTLSCEQNLNHDAMYWYRQDPGQGLRLIYYSQIVNDFQKGDIAEGYSVSREKKESFPLTVTSAQKNPTAFYLCATQGARGYTFGSGTRLTVV.

The chain carries TRBV5-6 and TRBJ2-4, with D perhaps assigned TRBD1 or TRBD2 (5 bases each). Trimming shortened V by 1 base and J by 0 bases, and 8 bases separated the two germline ends. Germline V gene data show CDR1 as SGHDT and CDR2 as YYEEEE. The CDR3 is 15 residues long. CDR3 amino acids: CASSLRGLAKNIQYF. CDR3 sequence (DNA): TGTGCCAGCAGCTTGCGGGGCCTAGCCAAAAACATTCAGTACTTC.

For the CDR3, the DNA is TGTGCCAGTAGTATCCTAGGGGGAACGGAAGCTTTCTTT. This sequence encodes CASSILGGTEAFF. The chain uses TRBV19 and TRBJ1-1; possibly TRBD1 for D (6 bases). The CDR3 totals 13 residues. The V and J ends lost 3 bases and 8 bases respectively, with 13 bases between them. CDR1 and CDR2 (germline): LNHDA, SQIVND (reference sequence).

The chain combines TRBV29-1 with TRBJ1-2; 7 bases are shared with TRBD1. The V segment lost 6 bases and the J segment 5 bases; nucleotides outside the gene matches: 6. This CDR3 has 12 amino acids. Germline-derived CDR1 and CDR2 are SQVTM and ANQGSEA. The CDR3 DNA sequence: TGCAGCGTAGTCGGGACAGAGTATGGCTACACCTTC. Translating gives CSVVGTEYGYTF. Supplemented by reference TRBV29-1 and TRBJ1-2, the full variable domain reads SAVISQKPSRDICQRGTSLTIQCQVDSQVTMMFWYRQQPGQSLTLIATANQGSEATYESGFVIDKFPISRPNLTFSTLTVSNMSPEDSSIYLCSVVGTEYGYTFGSGTRLTVV.